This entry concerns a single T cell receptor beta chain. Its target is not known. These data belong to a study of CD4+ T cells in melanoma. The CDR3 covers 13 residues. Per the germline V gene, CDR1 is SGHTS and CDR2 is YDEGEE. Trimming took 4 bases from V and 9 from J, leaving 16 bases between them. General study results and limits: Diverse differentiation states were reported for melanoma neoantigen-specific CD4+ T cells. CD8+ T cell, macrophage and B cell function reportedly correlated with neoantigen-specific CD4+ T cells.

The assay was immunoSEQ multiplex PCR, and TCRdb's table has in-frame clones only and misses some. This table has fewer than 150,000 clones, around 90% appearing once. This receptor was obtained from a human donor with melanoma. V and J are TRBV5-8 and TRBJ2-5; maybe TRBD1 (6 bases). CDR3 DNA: TGTGCCAGCAGCGGAAACCCTGCAGGGGCCCAGTACTTC. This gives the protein CASSGNPAGAQYF.